The rows below give T cell receptor beta chains drawn from one sample of a study of blood T cell repertoires in COVID-19. Repertoires were generated with immunoSEQ multiplex PCR, while TCRdb's copy carries only in-frame clones and drops some. The sample has around 130,000 clones; around 86% are singletons. Sequencing was done on a sample of peripheral blood. The receptors shown here come from a woman between 45 and 60 years old who had recovered from COVID-19. The conserved cysteine and the conserved F or W are not part of the CDR3 here. Clone size is shown for a subset of rows, as once, few, many or a class of expanded clone.

11	TRBV6-6	TRBJ1-5	NA	ASRRGGGQPQH
13	TRBV6-6	TRBJ1-2	NA	ASSIQGASNYGYT
12	TRBV5-1	TRBJ1-3	NA	ASSLGQGLDTIY
11	TRBV11-3	TRBJ2-2	NA	ASSSAGTGELF
12	TRBV19	TRBJ1-1	NA	ASNLGQGATEAF
13	TRBV7-9	TRBJ2-1	NA	ASSLEASVYNEQF
12	TRBV24-1	TRBJ2-6	NA	ATSQGVGANVLT
12	TRBV18	TRBJ2-5	NA	ASSGGGYQETQY
10	TRBV29-1	TRBJ2-5	NA	SVSGGDETQY
14	TRBV4-1	TRBJ2-3	NA	ASSQGVAGGQGTQY
15	TRBV6-1	TRBJ2-5	NA	ASSEAQIGGLGETQY
11	TRBV29-1	TRBJ1-1	NA	SVTLGGNTEAF
13	TRBV5-1	TRBJ1-6	NA	ASSLDGQGGSPLH
17	TRBV7-8	TRBJ1-4	NA	ASSLVPPGQGARSEKLF
14	TRBV5-4	TRBJ2-3	NA	ASSPDRGRSTDTQY
12	TRBV2	TRBJ1-6	NA	ASSETSPLSPLH
13	TRBV9	TRBJ2-7	few	ASSVGAGVEYEQY
10	TRBV12-3/TRBV12-4	TRBJ1-5	NA	ASSLLNQPQH
13	TRBV27	TRBJ1-4	NA	ASSFGTGVNEKLF
11	TRBV18	TRBJ2-5	NA	ASSPPGEETQY
13	TRBV28	TRBJ1-2	NA	ASSSRQGKGYGYT
11	TRBV3-1/TRBV3-2	TRBJ2-7	NA	ASSQGGGQSPY
13	TRBV9	TRBJ2-2	NA	ASSALTQNTGELF
14	TRBV5-4	TRBJ2-7	NA	ASSSSGTGRPEEQY